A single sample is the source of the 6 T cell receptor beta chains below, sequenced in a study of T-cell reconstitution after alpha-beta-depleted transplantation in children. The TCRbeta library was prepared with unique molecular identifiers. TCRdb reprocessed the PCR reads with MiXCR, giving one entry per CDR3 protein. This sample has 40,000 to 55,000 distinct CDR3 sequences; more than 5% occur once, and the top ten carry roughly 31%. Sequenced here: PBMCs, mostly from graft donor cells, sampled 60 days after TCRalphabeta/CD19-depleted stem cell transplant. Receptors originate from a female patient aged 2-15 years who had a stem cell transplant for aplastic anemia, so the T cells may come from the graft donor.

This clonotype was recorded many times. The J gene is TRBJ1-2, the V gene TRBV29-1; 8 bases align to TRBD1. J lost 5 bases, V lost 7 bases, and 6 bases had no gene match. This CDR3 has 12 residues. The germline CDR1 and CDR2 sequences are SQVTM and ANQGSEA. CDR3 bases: TGCAGCGCTGGGACAGGATCATATGGCTACACCTTC. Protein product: CSAGTGSYGYTF.

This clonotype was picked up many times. In DNA form, the CDR3 reads TGTGCCAGCAGCTTAGAAGGGACAGCCAAAAACATTCAGTACTTC. It translates to CASSLEGTAKNIQYF. The chain uses TRBV7-8 and TRBJ2-4; possibly TRBD1 or TRBD2 for D (5 bases each). CDR1 and CDR2 (germline): SGHVS, FQNEAQ. The ends were cut back, 1 base at V and 0 bases at J, with 7 bases in the middle. The CDR3 extends over 15 amino acids.

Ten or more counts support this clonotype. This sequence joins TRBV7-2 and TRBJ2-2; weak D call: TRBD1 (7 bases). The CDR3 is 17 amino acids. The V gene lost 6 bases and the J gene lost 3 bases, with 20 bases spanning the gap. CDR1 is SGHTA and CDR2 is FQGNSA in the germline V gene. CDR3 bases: TGTGCCAGCAGGCCAGGGGGACTCGGCGCCGACACCGGGGAGCTGTTTTTT. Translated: CASRPGGLGADTGELFF.

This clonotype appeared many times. CDR3 in amino acids: CASSEGGLSGGIQETQYF. The CDR3 DNA reads as TGCGCCAGCAGTGAGGGGGGGTTGAGCGGGGGGATCCAAGAGACCCAGTACTTC. The chain links TRBV10-2 to TRBJ2-5, with 9 bases lining up with TRBD2. The trim removed 2 bases at V and 1 base at J, leaving 11 bases unmatched. Germline CDR1 and CDR2: WSHSY and SAAADI. The CDR3 covers 18 residues.

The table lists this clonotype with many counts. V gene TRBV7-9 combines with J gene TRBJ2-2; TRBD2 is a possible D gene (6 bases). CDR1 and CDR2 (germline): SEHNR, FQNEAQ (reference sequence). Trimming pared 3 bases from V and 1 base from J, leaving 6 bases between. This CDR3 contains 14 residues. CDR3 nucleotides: TGTGCCAGCAGCTTTAGCGGGAACACCGGGGAGCTGTTTTTT. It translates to CASSFSGNTGELFF.

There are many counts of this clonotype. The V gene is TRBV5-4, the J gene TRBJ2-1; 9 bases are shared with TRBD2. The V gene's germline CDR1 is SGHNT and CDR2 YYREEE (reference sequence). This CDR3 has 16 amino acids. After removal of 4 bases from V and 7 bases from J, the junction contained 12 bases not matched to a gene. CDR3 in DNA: TGTGCCAGCAGCGGACTTCCGGGACTAGCACTAAATGAGCAGTTCTTC. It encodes CASSGLPGLALNEQFF.